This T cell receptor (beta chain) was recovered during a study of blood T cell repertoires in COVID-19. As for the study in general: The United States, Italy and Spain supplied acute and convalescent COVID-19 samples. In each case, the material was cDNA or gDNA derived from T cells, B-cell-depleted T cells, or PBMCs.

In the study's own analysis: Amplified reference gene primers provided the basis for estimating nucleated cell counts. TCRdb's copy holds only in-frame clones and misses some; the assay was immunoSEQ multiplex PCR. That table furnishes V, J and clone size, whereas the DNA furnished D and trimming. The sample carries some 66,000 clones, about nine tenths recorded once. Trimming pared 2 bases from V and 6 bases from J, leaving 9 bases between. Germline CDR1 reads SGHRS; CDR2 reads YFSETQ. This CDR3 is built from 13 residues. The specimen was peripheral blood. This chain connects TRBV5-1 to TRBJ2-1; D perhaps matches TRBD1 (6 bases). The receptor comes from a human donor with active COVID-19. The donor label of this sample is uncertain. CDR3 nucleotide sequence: TGCGCCAGCAGCTTACAGGGTGCCAATGAGCAGTTCTTC. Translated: CASSLQGANEQFF.